This T cell receptor beta chain originates from a study of molecular identifiers for immune sequencing clone quantification listed by TCRdb under 2018. Concerning the study at large: For a replicate experiment, RNA from roughly 20,000 or 100,000 naive CD8 T cells was divided into five aliquots, and four of the five aliquots were sequenced. CD8 T cells were used in a methods study to benchmark molecular-identifier clustering-based TCR repertoire sequencing (MIDCIRS) and TCR RNA copy counting.

CDR1 and CDR2 were assigned from the germline V gene (reference sequence) as MNHEY and SMNVEV. V is pared back by 6 bases and J by 5 bases, with 21 bases lying between the germline termini. Including cysteine and phenylalanine, the CDR3 has 16 amino acids. Only CDR3 DNA is held: 48 bases, read in frame from base 1. Library method: PCR. Instrument used: Illumina HiSeq 4000. Preparation of bulk TCR libraries followed a previously described approach, with the TCR primers listed in Table S5. The Qiagen AllPrep DNA/RNA kit was used to purify total RNA. Before analysis, reads from multiple sequencing runs of the same library were pooled. The original methods were these. Reads were retained only if an exact TCR constant sequence was present, and the retained reads were trimmed to 150 nt and grouped according to their 12-nt molecular barcodes. Reads within each barcode group were sub-clustered using a 15% Levenshtein threshold, and quality-weighted consensus sequences were constructed for each RNA molecule. Non-functional sequences were filtered out, along with any lower-count sequence sitting one edit away from another sequence. Barcode sub-clusters with fewer than 20% of the maximum read count were removed, based on fitting two negative binomial distributions. The public reads were run again by TCRdb, first through fastp at Q25 and then through MiXCR, and only productive beta chains were kept. Merged by CDR3 protein, the rows form single entries marked with the most common genes and DNA. The V and J calls and clone size come from TCRdb's table, not from the authors' own analysis. The sample contains 600,000 to 650,000 distinct CDR3 sequences, around 20% of them found a single time. 0.75% to 0.95% of the sample comes from the top ten.

This clonotype has ten or more counts. Its antigen remains undetermined. Base qualities are not provided; no much larger clone lies one nucleotide away. The study at large found these results: Spiked-in Jurkat TCR RNA equal to a single cell's worth was reported to be detectable even within 1,100,000 naive CD8 T cells. Around 2.8 recovered TCR RNA copies per cell were obtained by modeling, versus about 10 by digital PCR, implying a capture efficiency of 25% to 30%. Naive libraries contained spiked-in Jurkat TCR RNA (around eleven copies' worth), which is not part of the donor repertoire. When barcode sub-clustering was left out, chimeric consensus sequences inflated TCR diversity, with chimeras reaching as high as 47%. In CMV-specific effector cells, clones with more than 20 RNA copies accounted for over 97% of molecules, whereas in naive cells such clones accounted for under 1%. Identical TCR molecules sharing a barcode could cause highly expanded clone sizes to be underestimated.

Naive CD8 T cell libraries were made from about 20,000 to 1,000,000 sorted cells using 10%, 30% or 50% of purified RNA. Naive CD8 T cells, defined as CD8+CD4-CCR7+CD45RA+, were FACS-sorted into RLT Plus buffer on a BD FACSAria II. Detection sensitivity was tested by spiking Jurkat RNA equal to some 11 TCR copies' worth into samples containing about 17,000-1,000,000 naive CD8 T cells. CD8 T cells were enriched with RosetteSep CD8+ T Cell Enrichment Cocktail and Ficoll-Paque, followed by ACK red cell lysis. This TCR was sampled from a human donor in good health. Some libraries in this study had Jurkat cell RNA spiked in. The rearranged chain carries TRBV27 and TRBJ2-3; no D segment can be confidently identified. The sample comprised naive CD8+ T cells from blood, with Jurkat cell RNA spiked in. The sample's cell subset or site, from its label and the paper: FACS-sorted CD8+CD4-CCR7+CD45RA+ naive T cells. Here is the DNA: TGTGCCAGCAGCCCGACCTATTTGGTAGGGCAAGATACGCAGTATTTT. This is translated as CASSPTYLVGQDTQYF.